These 5 T cell receptor beta chains were sequenced from one sample in a study of T-cell memory formation after mild COVID-19. TCRdb re-called the 5' RACE reads with MiXCR, one entry per CDR3 protein. The profile shows tens of thousands of distinct CDR3 sequences, over 15% of them singletons. Sequences were obtained from PBMCs or a T cell subset sorted from them (not recorded which). All receptors come from an adult woman who had mild COVID-19 (a few samples of this study predate the infection). Cell type and time point are not known.

The count of this clonotype is one. This chain connects TRBV7-6 to TRBJ2-3; 9 nucleotides line up with TRBD2. V shed 5 bases and J 2 bases; nucleotides not matched to a gene: 17. The CDR3 has 19 residues. Germline V CDR1 and CDR2: SGHVS, FNYEAQ. The CDR3 DNA reads as TGTGCCAGCAGCCCCAGTGGAGTAGCGGGAGAAGAAGTCACAGATACGCAGTATTTT. Protein: CASSPSGVAGEEVTDTQYF.

This clonotype was counted a few times. The rearrangement links TRBV4-1 to TRBJ2-7, with D perhaps matching TRBD2 (5 bases). This CDR3 has 14 amino acids. The germline V and J ends were trimmed by 1 base and 3 bases, with 10 bases remaining between them. Germline V gene lookup returns CDR1 MGHRA and CDR2 YSYEKL. The CDR3 here is CASSQVLGVYEQYF. CDR3 nucleotide sequence: TGCGCCAGCAGCCAAGTGCTGGGAGTCTACGAGCAGTACTTC.

The rearrangement links TRBV5-1 to TRBJ2-7; D remains ambiguous. Trimming pared 1 base from V and 10 bases from J, leaving 9 bases between. This CDR3 comprises 11 residues. Looked up from germline, CDR1 is SGHRS and CDR2 is YFSETQ. The CDR3 loop reads CASSLTSEQYF. CDR3 DNA sequence: TGCGCCAGCAGCTTGACCTCGGAACAGTACTTC.

The chain has TRBV29-1 and TRBJ1-4; no clear D gene. V lost 2 bases to trimming and J lost 7 bases, with 2 bases between them. The germline CDR1 and CDR2 sequences are SQVTM and ANQGSEA. This CDR3 has 10 residues. DNA for the CDR3: TGCAGCGTTGAACGTGAAAAACTGTTTTTT. Its translation is CSVEREKLFF. Complete variable domain (other parts from reference TRBV29-1 and TRBJ1-4): SAVISQKPSRDICQRGTSLTIQCQVDSQVTMMFWYRQQPGQSLTLIATANQGSEATYESGFVIDKFPISRPNLTFSTLTVSNMSPEDSSIYLCSVEREKLFFGSGTQLSVL.

The sample holds many counts of this clonotype. The genes are TRBV12-3 or TRBV12-4 and TRBJ2-2; 9 positions agree with TRBD2. Trimming at V came to 5 bases and at J to 6 bases, leaving 19 bases not matched to a gene. This CDR3 is built from 19 residues. The CDR3 DNA reads TGTGCCAGCAGTATCCCGACGGCAGGCGGGGGGGCCCCGGCCGGGGAGCTGTTTTTT. Its protein product is CASSIPTAGGGAPAGELFF.